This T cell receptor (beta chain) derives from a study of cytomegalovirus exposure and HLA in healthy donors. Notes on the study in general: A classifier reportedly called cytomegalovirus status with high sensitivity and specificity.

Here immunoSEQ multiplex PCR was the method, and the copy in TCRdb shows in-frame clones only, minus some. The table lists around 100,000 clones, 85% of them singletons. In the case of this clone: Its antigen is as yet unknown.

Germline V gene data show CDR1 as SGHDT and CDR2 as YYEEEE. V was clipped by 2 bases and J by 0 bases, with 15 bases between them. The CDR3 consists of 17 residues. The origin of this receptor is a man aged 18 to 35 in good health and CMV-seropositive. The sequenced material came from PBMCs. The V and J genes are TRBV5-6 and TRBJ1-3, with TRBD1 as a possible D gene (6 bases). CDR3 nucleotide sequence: TGTGCCAGCAGCTTCCCTGGGCAGGGGAGCTCTGGAAACACCATATATTTT. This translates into CASSFPGQGSSGNTIYF. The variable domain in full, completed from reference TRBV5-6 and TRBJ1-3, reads DAGVTQSPTHLIKTRGQQVTLRCSPKSGHDTVSWYQQALGQGPQFIFQYYEEEERQRGNFPDRFSGHQFPNYSSELNVNALLLGDSALYLCASSFPGQGSSGNTIYFGEGSWLTVV.